This T cell receptor beta chain was captured by sequencing in a study of early T cells in non-severe SARS-CoV-2 infection. TCRdb analysed the 5' RACE reads with MiXCR anew, one entry per CDR3 protein. Counted here are tens of thousands of distinct CDR3 sequences, around 13% occurring once; the ten biggest clones make up 3% to 4.5%. J was trimmed by 2 bases and V by 7 bases; bases with no gene match: 3. Germline V gene lookup returns CDR1 DFQATT and CDR2 SNEGSKA (reference sequence). This CDR3 contains 12 residues. Sequenced here: whole blood, sampled at baseline. The TCR originated in an adult who was a healthcare worker with PCR-confirmed SARS-CoV-2 infection or an uninfected control (not recorded which). The chain carries TRBV20-1 and TRBJ2-7, with 9 bases that match TRBD1. The CDR3 spells CSVGQGTYEQYF. CDR3 DNA: TGCAGTGTAGGACAGGGGACCTACGAGCAGTACTTC.